This T cell receptor (beta chain) was sequenced for a study of identical twins (dated by TCRdb to the mid-2010s). In terms of the full investigation: TCR alpha and beta repertoires from monozygotic twins, unrelated adults of various ages and cord blood were deep-sequenced to test whether fetal clonotypes persist. To rule out contamination, the twin experiments were replicated at different times with different library preparation protocols. Paper-wide results and their limitations: Abundant cord blood beta clonotypes had fewer insertions, young adult naive repertoires showed a similar but weaker trend, and memory repertoires showed no such trend. Invariant T cells such as MAIT and iNKT could partly confound zero-insertion analyses, though diverse VJ usage argued against this for most clonotypes. Compared with coincidental sharing between unrelated individuals, out-of-frame TCR alpha sequences shared between twins showed an excess of sequences with low generation probability. A weaker excess of twin sharing was found in beta out-of-frame sequences because the signal-to-noise ratio was lowered by fewer shared sequences. In monozygotic twins, out-of-frame TCR alpha sharing was systematically underestimated by recombination models, although the models agreed with sharing between unrelated individuals. Because the same donors could not be followed over many years, the conclusions depended on cross-sectional statistical analysis.

Ten or more counts support this clonotype. The specificity of this receptor is unknown. The input lacks base qualities; no much larger clone sits a single base away. Receptor amplification or capture employed 5' RACE. Sequencing used an Illumina HiSeq 2000. Template switching added a universal primer binding site, and the final cDNA carried a unique molecular identifier that allowed TCR cDNA molecules to be counted accurately. First-strand cDNA for TCR alpha and beta chains was synthesized from specific primers in the conserved constant-segment region. Each cDNA library was double barcoded, with a SMART-Mk sample barcode plus Illumina barcodes, to control for contamination. Two successive PCR steps introduced TruSeq adapter sequences along with Illumina sample barcodes. The Illumina HiSeq platform was used with custom primers to sequence TCR alpha and beta cDNA libraries. In the paper's pipeline: Raw reads were processed with MiGEC to extract unique molecular identifiers, and MiXCR was used to determine CDR3 positions. For each individual, recombination models were inferred using an EM algorithm with the repgenHMM and IGoR tools. Shared clonotypes were analyzed with the tcR package in R, and sharing was normalized by the product of cloneset sizes. Out-of-frame nonproductive sequences were analyzed to study raw recombination free of thymic and clonal selection effects. In-frame beta chains were kept once TCRdb had trimmed the public reads at Q25 with fastp and called clones with MiXCR. Each CDR3 protein gets just one entry, which takes the most common genes and DNA from the rows behind it. TCRdb's processing, not the authors', yielded these V and J calls. This sample lists around 100,000 distinct CDR3 sequences; roughly 6% were detected once. The ten most abundant clones make up 10% to 15% of the sample.

Only healthy Caucasian donors were included. Using Miltenyi CD45RO+ enrichment and human naive T-cell isolation kits, memory (CD45RO+) and naive T cells were isolated from PBMC. The sequence was obtained from a woman between 45 and 60 years old in good health. The sequencing input was memory T cells sorted from blood. The cell subset or site label for this specimen denotes: CD45RO+ enriched T cells.

The DNA reads TGTGCCAGCAGTGAAATAGCGGGAGCGGAAGATACGCAGTATTTT. This yields the protein CASSEIAGAEDTQYF. The rearranged segments are TRBV6-1 and TRBJ2-3, with 9 bases aligning to TRBD2. The germline V gene yields MNHNS for CDR1 and SASEGT for CDR2. The CDR3, from cysteine to phenylalanine, totals 15 residues. CDR3 DNA is the only sequence kept; it has 45 bases, read in frame from the first base. Compared with germline, V lacks 2 bases and J lacks 5 bases; bases without a gene match: 5.